The 10 T cell receptor beta chains presented below share a single source sample, sequenced in a study of blood T cell repertoires in COVID-19. The protocol was immunoSEQ multiplex PCR, while the TCRdb copy is restricted to in-frame clones and leaves out a portion. Of 250,000 to 300,000 clones in the sample, under 90% are singletons; the top ten hold roughly 2.9%. Sequenced sample: peripheral blood. Receptors originate from a woman aged 55-69 years with active or convalescent COVID-19.

The V gene is TRBV9, the J gene TRBJ2-5; D call uncertain. Germline lookup yields CDR1 SGDLS and CDR2 YYNGEE. This CDR3 contains 14 residues. V was trimmed by 1 base and J by 1 base, leaving 8 bases between them. The CDR3 loop reads CASSVRSGQETQYF. Here the CDR3 DNA reads TGTGCCAGCAGCGTAAGGTCGGGCCAAGAGACCCAGTACTTC. Full variable domain (missing parts from reference TRBV9 and TRBJ2-5): DSGVTQTPKHLITATGQRVTLRCSPRSGDLSVYWYQQSLDQGLQFLIQYYNGEERAKGNILERFSAQQFPDLHSELNLSSLELGDSALYFCASSVRSGQETQYFGPGTRLLVL.

This clone has more than one count but fewer than ten. CDR3 protein: CASSPGTEAFF. CDR3 bases: TGTGCCAGCTCACCAGGCACCGAAGCTTTCTTT. The chain is built from TRBV18 and TRBJ1-1; D not certain. The CDR3 runs 11 residues. V gave up 2 bases and J gave up 8 bases, with 6 bases separating them. CDR1 KGHSH and CDR2 LQKENI come from the germline V gene.

The rearrangement links TRBV7-3 to TRBJ2-1; a possible D gene is TRBD2 (5 bases). The V gene lost 5 bases and the J gene lost 5 bases, with 10 bases spanning the gap. Per the germline V gene, CDR1 is SGHTA and CDR2 is FQGTGA. The CDR3 is made up of 13 amino acids. As DNA, the CDR3 is TGTGCCAGCAGCACCTCCGGGGACAATGAGCAGTTCTTC. Amino acids: CASSTSGDNEQFF.

The chain couples TRBV25-1 to TRBJ1-2, with 7 bases that match TRBD1. The CDR3 totals 14 residues. Germline V gene lookup returns CDR1 MGHDK and CDR2 SYGVNS. V was pared by 4 bases and J by 6 bases, with 8 bases of the junction left unmatched. This CDR3 is CASSVKDRVNGYTF. DNA for the CDR3: TGTGCCAGCAGTGTCAAAGACAGGGTGAATGGCTACACCTTC.

The chain couples TRBV6-5 to TRBJ1-3; D is possibly TRBD1 (6 bases). Trimming shortened V by 5 bases and J by 0 bases, and 11 bases separated the two germline ends. Germline CDR1 is MNHEY and CDR2 is SVGAGI. The CDR3 totals 15 residues. CDR3 bases: TGTGCCAGCAGTCTAGGACAGCACTCTGGAAACACCATATATTTT. It translates to CASSLGQHSGNTIYF.

The chain combines TRBV19 with TRBJ1-2; the D gene is possibly TRBD1 (5 bases). V dropped 2 bases and J dropped 4 bases, with 11 bases sitting between them. The CDR3 contains 14 residues. Germline V gene sequence: CDR1 LNHDA, CDR2 SQIVND (reference sequence). The CDR3 DNA reads as TGTGCCAGTAGTATAATTGCGACAGTCTATGGCTACACCTTC. Translated: CASSIIATVYGYTF.

The rearrangement links TRBV4-3 to TRBJ1-1; D not certain. Between the trimmed V and J ends, which lost 0 bases and 5 bases, there was a span of 10 bases. From germline, CDR1 is LGHNA and CDR2 YSLEER. This CDR3 spans 14 amino acids. The CDR3 is CASSQDSRLTEAFF. DNA of the CDR3: TGCGCCAGCAGCCAAGATTCCAGGTTAACTGAAGCTTTCTTT.

CDR3 sequence reads: CASSPGGEWNTEAFF. The CDR3 DNA sequence: TGTGCCAGCAGCCCTGGGGGGGAGTGGAACACTGAAGCTTTCTTT. The chain couples TRBV7-9 to TRBJ1-1; TRBD1 is a possible D gene (5 bases). CDR3 length equals 15 residues. V was clipped by 5 bases and J by 1 base, with 14 bases between them. The V gene's germline CDR1 is SEHNR and CDR2 FQNEAQ (reference sequence).

This clone was seen more than once but under ten times. The V gene is TRBV10-3, the J gene TRBJ2-1; D is perhaps TRBD2 (6 bases). CDR3 length equals 17 residues. The germline CDR1 and CDR2 sequences are ENHRY and SYGVKD. V was pared by 3 bases and J by 0 bases, with 15 bases between. CDR3 protein: CAISDSSGSSSYNEQFF. Here the CDR3 DNA reads TGTGCCATCAGTGATTCGAGCGGGTCGAGCTCCTACAATGAGCAGTTCTTC.

The rearrangement uses TRBV9 and TRBJ1-1, with D perhaps matching TRBD1 (6 bases). The CDR3 loop spans 15 amino acids. Germline assignment: CDR1 SGDLS and CDR2 YYNGEE. V lost 0 bases and J 0 bases, leaving 9 bases between the germline ends. CDR3 amino acids: CASSVVGQMNTEAFF. Written as DNA, the CDR3 is TGTGCCAGCAGCGTAGTAGGACAGATGAACACTGAAGCTTTCTTT.